This record concerns one TCR beta chain sequence. Its specificity is not known. Trimming removed 0 bases at V and 0 bases at J, with 7 bases between. The CDR3 is made up of 15 amino acids. Germline assignment: CDR1 SGHRS and CDR2 YFSETQ. Together with a sample-barcoded 5' primer, a J-beta primer mix was included in a second PCR lasting about 7 to 12 cycles. Via MiXCR, TCRdb re-called the 5' RACE reads, giving one row per CDR3 protein. Among 750,000 to 1,000,000 distinct CDR3 sequences listed, about 28% were seen once. This entry is derived from a study of blood T cells in healthy people across ages. Study-level results: TCR beta diversity correlated strongly with naive T cell percentage.

The authors drew approximately 9 milliliters of peripheral blood from each donor. Separately, the same data were catalogued under a study of T cells of mothers and their children.

This chain uses TRBV5-1 with TRBJ1-5; no clear D gene. Sequencing was performed on blood. The receptor was derived from a woman aged 40 to 50 in good health. The CDR3 is CASSLDSNSNQPQHF. As DNA, the CDR3 is TGCGCCAGCAGCTTGGACAGCAATAGCAATCAGCCCCAGCATTTT.